A selection of T cell receptor beta chains follows, all from one sample in a study of Graves' ophthalmopathy and Graves' hyperthyroidism. TCRdb reprocessed the multiplex PCR reads via MiXCR and lists one record per CDR3 protein. The sample lists about 1.1 million distinct CDR3 sequences; less than 45% were seen once. Sample: peripheral blood or thyroid tissue (not recorded which). The receptors stem from an adult man with Graves' hyperthyroidism. CDR3s include the opening cysteine and the closing phenylalanine or tryptophan. The order of the fields is V gene, D gene, CDR3 length, J gene, clone size, CDR3 protein, CDR3 DNA. D genes are given only for firm matches. The size of a clone is reported for some rows only, either as once, few or many, or as a class for expanded clones.

>TRBV6-5|.|16|TRBJ1-1|.
CASSPNRGRMNTEAFF
TGTGCCAGCAGCCCGAATAGGGGGAGGATGAACACTGAAGCTTTCTTT
>TRBV12-3/TRBV12-4|.|14|TRBJ1-5|many
CASSSRQFNQPQHF
TGTGCCAGCAGTTCCCGACAGTTCAATCAGCCCCAGCATTTT
>TRBV19|.|16|TRBJ1-3|many
CASRDTGTIPGNTIYF
TGTGCCAGTAGAGATACCGGGACGATTCCTGGAAACACCATATATTTT
>TRBV25-1|.|13|TRBJ1-1|.
CASVGADDTEAFF
TGTGCCAGCGTAGGGGCCGACGACACTGAAGCTTTCTTT
>TRBV18|.|15|TRBJ1-1|.
CASSPQSRVGTEAFF
TGTGCCAGCTCACCTCAGAGCAGGGTGGGCACTGAAGCTTTCTTT
>TRBV19|TRBD1|13|TRBJ1-5|many
CASSIAGGQPQHF
TGTGCCAGCAGTATCGCAGGGGGGCAGCCCCAGCATTTT
>TRBV4-3|.|16|TRBJ1-3|.
CASSQDPRTPGNTIYF
TGCGCCAGCAGCCAAGACCCGAGGACCCCGGGAAACACCATATATTTT
>TRBV5-6|.|14|TRBJ1-3|few
CASSLRDTINTIYF
TGTGCCAGCAGCTTGCGGGACACTATAAACACCATATATTTT
>TRBV9|.|18|TRBJ2-5|many
CASSGRDWAGSYQETQYF
TGTGCCAGCAGCGGGAGGGACTGGGCAGGGTCGTACCAAGAGACCCAGTACTTC
>TRBV7-2|.|15|TRBJ1-6|.
CASSQRASYNSPLHF
TGCGCCAGCAGCCAGCGGGCCTCCTATAATTCACCCCTCCACTTT
>TRBV7-2|.|14|TRBJ2-2|many
CASSKTVVTGELFF
TGTGCCAGCAGCAAGACGGTGGTCACCGGGGAGCTGTTTTTT
>TRBV7-8|TRBD1|18|TRBJ2-2|.
CASSRTGTGGGGTGELFF
TGTGCCAGCAGCCGAACCGGGACAGGGGGCGGCGGCACCGGGGAGCTGTTTTTT
>TRBV5-5|TRBD1|15|TRBJ1-6|many
CASSLQGRLNSPLHF
TGTGCCAGCAGCTTACAGGGGCGCCTTAATTCACCCCTCCACTTT
>TRBV20-1|.|13|TRBJ1-4|.
CSARVGTNEKLFF
TGCAGTGCCCGGGTGGGGACTAATGAAAAACTGTTTTTT
>TRBV15|TRBD2|16|TRBJ2-5|.
CATSRGGGGLQETQYF
TGTGCCACCAGCCGGGGCGGGGGGGGGCTCCAAGAGACCCAGTACTTC
>TRBV9|.|14|TRBJ1-6|.
CASSAGTLDSPLHF
TGTGCCAGCAGCGCCGGGACGCTCGATTCACCCCTCCACTTT
>TRBV5-1|.|14|TRBJ2-5|many
CASSPRVPRETQYF
TGCGCCAGCAGCCCCCGGGTTCCACGGGAGACCCAGTACTTC
>TRBV7-2|.|13|TRBJ2-2|many
CASSSPTTGELFF
TGTGCCAGCAGCTCCCCTACGACCGGGGAGCTGTTTTTT
>TRBV12-3/TRBV12-4|TRBD1|16|TRBJ2-7|.
CASSETGKGWDYEQYF
TGTGCCAGCAGTGAGACAGGGAAAGGATGGGACTACGAGCAGTACTTC
>TRBV19|TRBD1|14|TRBJ2-7|many
CASKVGQGDYEQYF
TGTGCCAGTAAAGTGGGACAGGGGGACTACGAGCAGTACTTC
>TRBV27|.|16|TRBJ2-5|.
CASRTTGRRRGETQYF
TGTGCCAGCAGGACAACAGGGAGGAGGAGGGGAGAGACCCAGTACTTC
>TRBV29-1|.|11|TRBJ1-4|few
CSVEGGRGLFF
TGCAGCGTTGAAGGGGGGAGGGGACTGTTTTTT
>TRBV7-2|TRBD1|17|TRBJ2-7|.
CASSSAGGTGEDYEQYF
TGTGCCAGCAGCTCCGCCGGCGGGACAGGGGAGGATTACGAGCAGTACTTC
>TRBV12-3/TRBV12-4|.|13|TRBJ2-5|few
CASRIGASGTQYF
TGTGCCAGCAGAATAGGGGCTTCTGGCACCCAGTACTTC
>TRBV29-1|.|11|TRBJ2-7|.
CSVFTTYEQYF
TGCAGCGTTTTCACCACCTACGAGCAGTACTTC
>TRBV19|.|14|TRBJ1-4|few
CASKQTGTNEKLFF
TGTGCCAGCAAACAGACAGGAACTAATGAAAAACTGTTTTTT
>TRBV19|TRBD1|15|TRBJ1-1|many
CASSDTGGPNTEAFF
TGTGCCAGTAGTGACACAGGGGGACCTAACACTGAAGCTTTCTTT
>TRBV7-2|.|14|TRBJ1-3|.
CASSSQGGRNTIYF
TGTGCCAGCAGCTCTCAGGGTGGCAGAAACACCATATATTTT
>TRBV20-1|TRBD1|14|TRBJ2-5|many
CSARRTGGRETQYF
TGCAGTGCTAGACGGACAGGGGGCAGGGAGACCCAGTACTTC
>TRBV5-8|TRBD1|15|TRBJ2-2|.
CASSLWTGSAEELFF
TGTGCCAGCAGCCTATGGACAGGGTCGGCCGAGGAGCTGTTTTTT
>TRBV24-1|.|13|TRBJ1-4|.
CATSSGSDEKLFF
TGTGCCACCAGTTCAGGGAGCGACGAAAAACTGTTTTTT